Following are 29 T cell receptor beta chains from one sample sequenced in a study of blood T cell repertoires in COVID-19 (dated by TCRdb to 2020 to 2022). Libraries were built with the immunoSEQ multiplex PCR assay. TCRdb obtained this table from immuneACCESS and retained in-frame rearrangements with V and J assigned. These tables miss some clones; where compared with another copy, unresolved V genes account for less than half of the shortfall, and the remainder is unexplained. The sample has about 300,000 clones on record, 85% to 90% of them singletons. Together, the top ten hold 2.5% to 3.5% of the sample. The sequenced sample was PBMCs or T cells enriched from blood (not recorded which). These receptors were taken from a woman aged 45-65 years who had been exposed to COVID-19.

The J gene is TRBJ1-4, the V gene TRBV21-1; the listed D gene, TRBD1, was not tested against the DNA. TRBV21-1 is a known pseudogene. The CDR3 length is 14 residues. The CDR3 DNA is TGTGCCAGCAGCAAAGAGGAAGGGGATGAAAAACTGTTTTTT. Residues: CASSKEEGDEKLFF.

For the CDR3, the DNA is TGTGCCAGCAGCTCTGGAGCAGGGCTGGGCTACACCTTC. Translated: CASSSGAGLGYTF. The chain carries TRBV12-3 or TRBV12-4 and TRBJ1-2, with D tentatively TRBD1 (5 bases). The CDR3 runs 13 residues. The V gene lost 6 bases and the J gene lost 8 bases, with 16 bases spanning the gap.

The chain has TRBV4-1 and TRBJ1-1, with 7 bases that match TRBD1. V lost 1 base to trimming and J lost 8 bases; unmatched junction nucleotides: 7. The CDR3 totals 14 residues. Looked up from germline, CDR1 is MGHRA and CDR2 is YSYEKL. The CDR3 protein is CASSQGYETGEAFF. CDR3 bases: TGCGCCAGCAGCCAAGGTTATGAGACAGGGGAAGCTTTCTTT.

The V gene is TRBV20-1, the J gene TRBJ2-7; D may be TRBD2 (5 bases). V was trimmed by 0 bases and J by 6 bases, leaving 6 bases between them. This CDR3 is 11 amino acids long. Germline values: CDR1 DFQATT, CDR2 SNEGSKA (reference sequence). Here the CDR3 DNA reads TGCAGTGCTAGAGATCTAGCCGAGCAGTACTTC. Amino acid sequence: CSARDLAEQYF.

The chain has TRBV29-1 and TRBJ1-1; maybe TRBD1 (5 bases). Germline CDR1 is SQVTM and CDR2 is ANQGSEA. V shed 3 bases and J shed 1 base, with 9 bases lying between them. This CDR3 contains 13 residues. CDR3 residues: CSVEQGQNTEAFF. The CDR3 coding sequence is TGCAGCGTTGAGCAGGGTCAGAACACTGAAGCTTTCTTT.

The genes are TRBV21-1 and TRBJ1-2; the listed D gene, TRBD1, was not tested against the DNA. TRBV21-1 is deemed a pseudogene. The CDR3 has 17 residues. The CDR3, as DNA: TGTGCCAGCAGCAAGGTGTCGGGACAGCTTAAGAACTATGGCTACACCTTC. This gives the protein CASSKVSGQLKNYGYTF.

The V call is TRBV2, the J call TRBJ2-3, with D possibly being TRBD2 (5 bases). The germline CDR1 and CDR2 sequences are SNHLY and FYNNEI. Trimming took off 5 bases at V and 5 bases at J, with 11 bases between the two ends. The CDR3 loop spans 13 amino acids. The CDR3 spells CASSMRTGDTQYF. The CDR3 bases are TGTGCCAGCAGTATGCGGACTGGAGATACGCAGTATTTT.

V and J are TRBV5-6 and TRBJ2-1, with 7 bases aligning to TRBD1. The CDR3 extends over 12 amino acids. Losses at the gene ends were 4 bases for V and 9 bases for J; bases not matched to a gene: 4. The germline CDR1 and CDR2 sequences are SGHDT and YYEEEE. The CDR3 sequence: CASSPGQVEQFF. The CDR3 coding sequence is TGTGCCAGCAGCCCAGGACAGGTTGAGCAGTTCTTC.

J is TRBJ2-7 and V is TRBV5-4; 7 bases fit TRBD2. The CDR3 totals 15 residues. V gave up 0 bases and J gave up 3 bases; unmatched junction bases: 6. From germline, CDR1 is SGHNT and CDR2 YYREEE (reference sequence). The DNA for the CDR3 is TGTGCCAGCAGCTTGGCCCGGGGGGAAGTCTACGAGCAGTACTTC. Translated: CASSLARGEVYEQYF.

In nucleotides, the CDR3 is TGTGCCAGCAGCCCCAGGACAGGGGCGAGTGAGCAGTACTTC. Translated, it gives CASSPRTGASEQYF. J is TRBJ2-7 and V is TRBV7-2; the match to TRBD1 covers 9 bases. With V trimmed by 5 bases and J by 7 bases, 9 bases remained unmatched. The germline gives CDR1 SGHTA, CDR2 FQGNSA. The CDR3 has 14 residues.

A few counts support this clone. The V and J genes are TRBV6-1 and TRBJ2-7, with 7 positions matching TRBD1. With 3 bases clipped from V and 0 bases from J, the junction kept 11 bases outside the gene matches. This CDR3 comprises 17 residues. Germline V gene data show CDR1 as MNHNS and CDR2 as SASEGT. The CDR3 nucleotides are TGTGCCAGCAGTGACCCCGTAACGACAGGGAGCTCCTACGAGCAGTACTTC. Residues: CASSDPVTTGSSYEQYF.

This clone appeared a few times. The chain combines TRBV9 with TRBJ2-3; tentative D call: TRBD2 (5 bases). The germline V gene encodes CDR1 SGDLS and CDR2 YYNGEE. Between the trimmed V and J ends, which lost 1 base and 3 bases, there was a span of 12 bases. CDR3 length: 15 amino acids. DNA of the CDR3: TGTGCCAGCAGCGTATCTGCACTAGAGACAGATACGCAGTATTTT. This codes for CASSVSALETDTQYF.

The chain has TRBV20-1 and TRBJ2-5; 8 nucleotides align to TRBD2. The germline CDR1 and CDR2 sequences are DFQATT and SNEGSKA (reference sequence). This CDR3 has 14 residues. V was clipped by 3 bases and J by 0 bases; unmatched bases: 3. DNA for the CDR3: TGCAGTGCTAGTACAGCGGGGGACCAAGAGACCCAGTACTTC. It specifies CSASTAGDQETQYF.

V and J are TRBV27 and TRBJ2-7, with D possibly TRBD1 on 6 matching bases. The CDR3 sequence is 13 residues long. Germline assignment: CDR1 MNHEY and CDR2 SMNVEV (reference sequence). V was shortened by 5 bases and J by 4 bases, with 12 bases between the two germline ends. CDR3 nucleotides: TGTGCCAGCAGTGACAGGAACCCTTACGAGCAGTACTTC. Its protein is CASSDRNPYEQYF.

This clone occurred once. The chain couples TRBV11-2 to TRBJ1-4, with TRBD1 matching 9 bases. The V gene end was trimmed by 0 bases and the J gene end by 9 bases; junction bases not matched to a gene: 5. CDR3 length: 15 amino acids. Germline V lookup: CDR1 SGHAT, CDR2 FQNNGV. In nucleotides, the CDR3 is TGTGCCAGCAGCTTAGACGGGACAGGGTACAAAAAACTGTTTTTT. Its translation: CASSLDGTGYKKLFF.

The CDR3 DNA is TGTGCCAGCGCCCGGGAAGAGACCCAGTACTTC. It encodes CASAREETQYF. The chain combines TRBV28 with TRBJ2-5; D gene ambiguous. The V and J ends lost 8 bases and 3 bases respectively, with 7 bases between them. CDR1 is MDHEN, CDR2 SYDVKM, per germline. The CDR3 consists of 11 residues.

This sequence joins TRBV18 and TRBJ2-2; D may be TRBD2 (6 bases). The CDR3 totals 15 residues. Germline CDR1 is KGHSH and CDR2 is LQKENI. Trimming cost V 3 bases and J 4 bases, with 12 bases left between them. The CDR3 spells CASSPGGVGTGELFF. In nucleotides, the CDR3 is TGTGCCAGCTCACCGGGCGGGGTGGGCACCGGGGAGCTGTTTTTT.

This clone was observed a single time. The genes are TRBV24-1 and TRBJ1-2, with 8 bases lining up with TRBD1. Germline assignment: CDR1 KGHDR and CDR2 SFDVKD. Unmatched junction bases numbered 11, after V lost 4 bases and J lost 8 bases. The CDR3 runs to 15 residues. The CDR3 DNA reads TGTGCCACCAGTGAGGCGACAGGGGTGGGTCAAGGCTACACCTTC. Amino acids: CATSEATGVGQGYTF.

The chain is built from TRBV19 and TRBJ1-6; D is perhaps TRBD1 (6 bases). The CDR3 is 15 residues long. Trimming shortened V by 3 bases and J by 8 bases, and 14 bases separated the two germline ends. CDR1 is LNHDA and CDR2 is SQIVND in the germline V gene (reference sequence). The CDR3 bases are TGTGCCAGTAGTATCGTGGCAGGGGTTGATTCACCCCTCCACTTT. Protein product: CASSIVAGVDSPLHF.

This clone was detected a few times. V gene TRBV4-1 combines with J gene TRBJ1-2; 8 bases match TRBD1. The length of the CDR3 is 14 residues. Germline trimming cut 5 bases from V and 7 bases from J; bases unmatched to any gene: 9. The germline V gene encodes CDR1 MGHRA and CDR2 YSYEKL. The CDR3 coding sequence is TGCGCCAGCAGCGCATCGCAGGGGGCAGGTGGCTACACCTTC. It encodes CASSASQGAGGYTF.

The chain joins TRBV4-1 to TRBJ1-2, with D possibly matching TRBD1 (6 bases). Germline V gene data show CDR1 as MGHRA and CDR2 as YSYEKL. V lost 3 bases, J lost 4 bases, and 15 bases lay in between. The CDR3 totals 15 residues. The CDR3 DNA reads TGCGCCAGCAGCCATCCCGACAGGAACCTCTATGGCTACACCTTC. This gives the protein CASSHPDRNLYGYTF.

The genes are TRBV27 and TRBJ2-3; 11 positions match TRBD2. This CDR3 comprises 14 residues. Losses at the gene ends were 6 bases for V and 4 bases for J; bases not matched to a gene: 3. Germline lookup yields CDR1 MNHEY and CDR2 SMNVEV (reference sequence). Here the CDR3 DNA reads TGTGCCAGCAGACCGGGACTAGCGGCAGATACGCAGTATTTT. As protein: CASRPGLAADTQYF.

This chain joins TRBV28 and TRBJ1-1, with D tentatively TRBD1 (5 bases). This CDR3 has 17 amino acids. Germline V gene sequence: CDR1 MDHEN, CDR2 SYDVKM. The V and J ends lost 4 bases and 0 bases respectively, with 18 bases between them. The CDR3 protein is CASSSSSDSPMNTEAFF. The CDR3 nucleotides read TGTGCCAGCAGTTCCTCGTCCGACAGCCCTATGAACACTGAAGCTTTCTTT.

V is TRBV5-1 and J is TRBJ2-5; 7 bases fit TRBD2. Germline-derived CDR1 and CDR2 are SGHRS and YFSETQ. The CDR3 loop spans 14 amino acids. J lost 5 bases, V lost 4 bases, and 8 bases had no gene match. The CDR3 DNA reads TGCGCCAGCAGCGACCCCGGGGGGTTCGAGACCCAGTACTTC. Amino acid sequence: CASSDPGGFETQYF.

This clone was observed a handful of times. The V and J genes are TRBV4-1 and TRBJ2-7; 9 bases are a match to TRBD2. CDR1 and CDR2 (germline): MGHRA, YSYEKL. The trim removed 6 bases at V and 3 bases at J, leaving 3 bases unmatched. This CDR3 spans 13 amino acids. The CDR3 DNA is TGCGCCAGCAGGGGAGCGGGGGGCTACGAGCAGTACTTC. This sequence encodes CASRGAGGYEQYF.

V is TRBV5-1 and J is TRBJ1-1; TRBD1 is a possible D gene (5 bases). Looked up from germline, CDR1 is SGHRS and CDR2 is YFSETQ. The CDR3 is 14 amino acids. The V end lost 1 base, the J end lost 1 base, and 8 bases lay between the germline ends. The CDR3 DNA reads as TGCGCCAGCAGCTTGCAGGGTTGGAACACTGAAGCTTTCTTT. Protein sequence: CASSLQGWNTEAFF.

V usage is TRBV5-1 and J usage is TRBJ2-2; tentatively, D is TRBD2 (7 bases). This CDR3 region has 16 residues. V lost 0 bases and J lost 5, with 14 bases in between. The germline gives CDR1 SGHRS, CDR2 YFSETQ. CDR3 bases: TGCGCCAGCAGCTTGGCCGACGGGGGGCCTACCGGGGAGCTGTTTTTT. This sequence encodes CASSLADGGPTGELFF.

The gene calls are TRBV7-8 and TRBJ1-5, with unresolved D. Trimming took 2 bases from V and 1 from J, leaving 9 bases between them. The CDR3 totals 15 residues. Germline loops: CDR1 SGHVS, CDR2 FQNEAQ. CDR3 sequence: CASSLFGKSNQPQHF. The CDR3 DNA reads as TGTGCCAGCAGCTTATTCGGGAAAAGCAATCAGCCCCAGCATTTT.

This clone appeared once. This chain uses TRBV28 with TRBJ1-1; no firm D call. Deletions cut 2 bases from V and 9 bases from J, with 10 bases between. This CDR3 is built from 12 residues. Per the germline V gene, CDR1 is MDHEN and CDR2 is SYDVKM. The CDR3: CASSLQRAQAFF. Written as DNA, the CDR3 is TGTGCCAGCAGTTTACAGAGGGCCCAAGCTTTCTTT.